Listed below are T cell receptor beta chains from one sample, sequenced in a study of CD8 T cells in Susac syndrome. TCRdb reanalysed the immunoSEQ multiplex PCR reads using MiXCR and keeps one entry per CDR3 protein. The data contain about 150,000 distinct CDR3 sequences, around 95% of them singletons. Sequencing was carried out using CD4+ T cells from PBMCs. All receptors come from a human donor with Susac syndrome. Each CDR3 is given with its conserved first and last residue. Fields, in order: CDR3 length, J gene, D gene, V gene, clone size, CDR3 DNA, CDR3 protein. The D gene is left open where the match is weak. Size is stated for part of the rows, as once, few or many counts, or as a class when the clone is expanded.

len: 17
j_gene: TRBJ1-3
d_gene: .
v_gene: TRBV29-1
abundance: .
CDR3nt: TGCAGCGTGTCCGGGCTACAAAAAGGGGGCTCTGGAAACACCATATATTTT
CDR3aa: CSVSGLQKGGSGNTIYF

len: 15
j_gene: TRBJ1-3
d_gene: .
v_gene: TRBV6-2/TRBV6-3
abundance: .
CDR3nt: TGTGCCAGCAGTCTCGGGGACATCTCTGGAAACACCATATATTTT
CDR3aa: CASSLGDISGNTIYF

len: 16
j_gene: TRBJ2-1
d_gene: TRBD1
v_gene: TRBV6-2/TRBV6-3
abundance: .
CDR3nt: TGTGCCAGCAGTTACCCCGGGGGGACAGGGCTCGATGAGCAGTTCTTC
CDR3aa: CASSYPGGTGLDEQFF

len: 16
j_gene: TRBJ2-7
d_gene: .
v_gene: TRBV6-5
abundance: .
CDR3nt: TGTGCCAGCAGTTACGGGGGCAGGGGACCCTCCTACGAGCAGTACTTC
CDR3aa: CASSYGGRGPSYEQYF

len: 13
j_gene: TRBJ2-1
d_gene: TRBD2
v_gene: TRBV29-1
abundance: .
CDR3nt: TGCAGCGCCGGGAGGGGGGATATCAATGAGCAGTTCTTC
CDR3aa: CSAGRGDINEQFF

len: 12
j_gene: TRBJ1-4
d_gene: .
v_gene: TRBV7-2
abundance: .
CDR3nt: TGTGCCGTGGGGCGGATGAATGAAAAACTGTTTTTT
CDR3aa: CAVGRMNEKLFF

len: 17
j_gene: TRBJ1-3
d_gene: .
v_gene: TRBV23-1
abundance: .
CDR3nt: TGCGCCAGCAGTAGAGGGAGGGGCAGGTGGTCTGGAAACACCATATATTTT
CDR3aa: CASSRGRGRWSGNTIYF

len: 18
j_gene: TRBJ1-2
d_gene: TRBD1
v_gene: TRBV29-1
abundance: .
CDR3nt: TGCAGCGTTGCCCCTTTGGGGGGGACAGGGGGCTTGATAGATGGCTACACCTTC
CDR3aa: CSVAPLGGTGGLIDGYTF

len: 12
j_gene: TRBJ2-1
d_gene: .
v_gene: TRBV5-1
abundance: once
CDR3nt: TGCGCCAGCAGCTCCACAGGGCCTGAGCAGTTCTTC
CDR3aa: CASSSTGPEQFF

len: 14
j_gene: TRBJ1-6
d_gene: .
v_gene: TRBV6-4
abundance: .
CDR3nt: TGTGCCAGCAGTGACTCGGACAAGGGATCACCCCTCCACTTT
CDR3aa: CASSDSDKGSPLHF

len: 11
j_gene: TRBJ1-6
d_gene: TRBD1
v_gene: TRBV12-3/TRBV12-4
abundance: .
CDR3nt: TGTGCCAGCAGTCGGACAGGGTCCCTCCACTTT
CDR3aa: CASSRTGSLHF

len: 19
j_gene: TRBJ2-1
d_gene: .
v_gene: TRBV7-3
abundance: once
CDR3nt: TGTGCCAGCAGCTCTTACCCCGCCTTTGTTGGGGGGGCAGGGAATGAGCAGTTCTTC
CDR3aa: CASSSYPAFVGGAGNEQFF

len: 14
j_gene: TRBJ2-7
d_gene: TRBD1
v_gene: TRBV3-1
abundance: .
CDR3nt: TGTGCCAGCAGCCAAATCCAGGGGGCCGACGAGCAGTACTTC
CDR3aa: CASSQIQGADEQYF

len: 14
j_gene: TRBJ1-6
d_gene: .
v_gene: TRBV15
abundance: .
CDR3nt: TGTGCCACCAGCTCCCGGATCGAAAATTCACCCCTCCACTTT
CDR3aa: CATSSRIENSPLHF

len: 18
j_gene: TRBJ1-2
d_gene: TRBD1
v_gene: TRBV7-8
abundance: .
CDR3nt: TGTGCCAGCAGCCACATCCGGATAGAGACAGGGGGAATGGGAGGCTACACCTTC
CDR3aa: CASSHIRIETGGMGGYTF